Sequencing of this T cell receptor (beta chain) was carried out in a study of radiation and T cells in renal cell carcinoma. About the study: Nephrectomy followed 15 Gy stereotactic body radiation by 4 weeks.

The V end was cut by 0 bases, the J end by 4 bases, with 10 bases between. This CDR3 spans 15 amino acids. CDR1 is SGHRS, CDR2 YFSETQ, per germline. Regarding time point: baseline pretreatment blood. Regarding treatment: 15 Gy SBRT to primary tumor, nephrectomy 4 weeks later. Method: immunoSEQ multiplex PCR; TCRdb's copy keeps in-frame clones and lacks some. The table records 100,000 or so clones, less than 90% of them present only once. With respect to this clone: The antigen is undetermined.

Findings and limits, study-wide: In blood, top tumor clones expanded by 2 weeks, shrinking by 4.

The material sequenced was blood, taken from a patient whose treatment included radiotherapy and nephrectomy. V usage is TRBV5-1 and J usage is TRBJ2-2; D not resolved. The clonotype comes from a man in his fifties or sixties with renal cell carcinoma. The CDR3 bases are TGCGCCAGCAGCTTGGGGGTCTCGGGCACCGGGGAGCTGTTTTTT. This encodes CASSLGVSGTGELFF.